A selection of T cell receptor beta chains follows, all from one sample in a study of CD8 T cells in ankylosing spondylitis. TCRdb used MiXCR to reprocess the 5' RACE reads, holding one entry per CDR3 protein. Of roughly 670,000 distinct CDR3 sequences in the sample, about 20% were seen once. Specimen: blood, either unsorted or a sorted T cell fraction (not recorded which). These receptors were collected from a male donor with ankylosing spondylitis. Both conserved end residues are part of each CDR3. Each record gives: J gene, V gene, D gene, clone size, CDR3 DNA, CDR3 protein. D genes are given only for firm matches. Clone size appears in some rows only: once, few, many, or a class for an expanded clone.

J gene: TRBJ2-2; V gene: TRBV2; D gene: TRBD1; clone size: .; CDR3 DNA: TGTGCCAGCAGACCTCGAAAGACAGGGGGCGCAGACACCGGGGAGCTGTTTTTT; CDR3 protein: CASRPRKTGGADTGELFF
J gene: TRBJ2-3; V gene: TRBV4-2; D gene: TRBD1; clone size: .; CDR3 DNA: TGTGCCAGCAGCCAAGATAGGGGGCGAGGTAGAGATACGCAGTATTTT; CDR3 protein: CASSQDRGRGRDTQYF
J gene: TRBJ2-1; V gene: TRBV11-3; D gene: .; clone size: .; CDR3 DNA: TGTGCCAGCAGTAACCGCCAGGGCCATGAGCAGTTCTTC; CDR3 protein: CASSNRQGHEQFF
J gene: TRBJ1-2; V gene: TRBV20-1; D gene: TRBD1; clone size: few; CDR3 DNA: TGCAGTGCACAGCACGGGACAGACTATGGCTACACCTTC; CDR3 protein: CSAQHGTDYGYTF
J gene: TRBJ1-2; V gene: TRBV4-1; D gene: .; clone size: few; CDR3 DNA: TGCGCCAGCAGCCAAGATTGGGGCAGGGCGAGCTACACCTTC; CDR3 protein: CASSQDWGRASYTF
J gene: TRBJ2-1; V gene: TRBV29-1; D gene: TRBD2; clone size: .; CDR3 DNA: TGCAGCATAAGGACTAGCCGGAAGGACCTATCCTACAATGAGCAGTTCTTC; CDR3 protein: CSIRTSRKDLSYNEQFF
J gene: TRBJ2-6; V gene: TRBV7-2; D gene: .; clone size: .; CDR3 DNA: TGTGCCAGCAGCTTAGCACGGAGGGTTTCTGGGGCCAACGTCCTGACTTTC; CDR3 protein: CASSLARRVSGANVLTF
J gene: TRBJ2-7; V gene: TRBV29-1; D gene: .; clone size: many; CDR3 DNA: TGCAGCGTCGTGGGTAAAGGGGGTTACCCCCCCTACGAGCAGTACTTC; CDR3 protein: CSVVGKGGYPPYEQYF
J gene: TRBJ1-1; V gene: TRBV5-1; D gene: .; clone size: .; CDR3 DNA: TGCGCCAGCACCCCTTGGGACACCGCGAACACTGAAGCTTTCTTT; CDR3 protein: CASTPWDTANTEAFF
J gene: TRBJ2-5; V gene: TRBV29-1; D gene: .; clone size: few; CDR3 DNA: TGCAGCGTTCGCTATCAAGAGACCCAGTACTTC; CDR3 protein: CSVRYQETQYF
J gene: TRBJ2-7; V gene: TRBV11-3; D gene: TRBD1; clone size: once; CDR3 DNA: TGTGCCAGCACCCTGGGACAGGGGGACTCCTACGAGCAGTACTTC; CDR3 protein: CASTLGQGDSYEQYF
J gene: TRBJ1-1; V gene: TRBV2; D gene: .; clone size: many; CDR3 DNA: TGTGCCAGCACAAGGGAGGGTGGCACTGAAGCTTTCTTT; CDR3 protein: CASTREGGTEAFF
J gene: TRBJ2-7; V gene: TRBV30; D gene: TRBD2; clone size: .; CDR3 DNA: TGTGCCTGGACTAGCGGGGGCCTTAGCTCCTACGAGCAGTACTTC; CDR3 protein: CAWTSGGLSSYEQYF
J gene: TRBJ2-1; V gene: TRBV18; D gene: TRBD2; clone size: few; CDR3 DNA: TGTGCCAGCTCACCACTCCCGGGACTAGGTTTCAATGAGCAGTTCTTC; CDR3 protein: CASSPLPGLGFNEQFF
J gene: TRBJ2-3; V gene: TRBV20-1; D gene: .; clone size: few; CDR3 DNA: TGCAGTGCCGCCGCTGGCCATCCCTCTCGCACAGATACGCAGTATTTT; CDR3 protein: CSAAAGHPSRTDTQYF
J gene: TRBJ1-6; V gene: TRBV5-1; D gene: .; clone size: once; CDR3 DNA: TGCGCCAGCAGCTTGGCCTATCGGGACCTCGAACTCCTCCACTTT; CDR3 protein: CASSLAYRDLELLHF
J gene: TRBJ2-1; V gene: TRBV20-1; D gene: TRBD2; clone size: .; CDR3 DNA: TGCAGTGCTAGCGATGGGGGACTAGCGGAGACCTACAATGAGCAGTTCTTC; CDR3 protein: CSASDGGLAETYNEQFF
J gene: TRBJ2-1; V gene: TRBV12-3/TRBV12-4; D gene: .; clone size: many; CDR3 DNA: TGTGCCAGCAGGATTGGAGGCTCCTACAATGAGCAGTTCTTC; CDR3 protein: CASRIGGSYNEQFF
J gene: TRBJ1-1; V gene: TRBV28; D gene: TRBD1; clone size: many; CDR3 DNA: TGTGCCAGCAGTTTGGGGACAGGGGTTACTGAAGCTTTCTTT; CDR3 protein: CASSLGTGVTEAFF
J gene: TRBJ2-3; V gene: TRBV5-1; D gene: TRBD2; clone size: many; CDR3 DNA: TGCGCCAGCAGCTTCTCGAGCGGGAGAGATACGCAGTATTTT; CDR3 protein: CASSFSSGRDTQYF
J gene: TRBJ2-1; V gene: TRBV20-1; D gene: .; clone size: .; CDR3 DNA: TGCAGTGCTAGAGTCCGGGAGCCCTCCTACAATGAGCAGTTCTTC; CDR3 protein: CSARVREPSYNEQFF
J gene: TRBJ1-2; V gene: TRBV27; D gene: .; clone size: few; CDR3 DNA: TGTGCCAGCAGTTCCCGGGCGTCTAACTATGGCTACACCTTC; CDR3 protein: CASSSRASNYGYTF
J gene: TRBJ1-1; V gene: TRBV4-1; D gene: .; clone size: few; CDR3 DNA: TGCGCCAGCAGCCCGGCAGAAGGGAACACTGAAGCTTTCTTT; CDR3 protein: CASSPAEGNTEAFF
J gene: TRBJ2-5; V gene: TRBV7-2; D gene: TRBD1; clone size: .; CDR3 DNA: TGTGCCAGCAGCAAGGACAGGGACCGGTGGGAGACCCAGTACTTC; CDR3 protein: CASSKDRDRWETQYF
J gene: TRBJ2-7; V gene: TRBV5-1; D gene: TRBD1; clone size: few; CDR3 DNA: TGCGCCAGCAGCGGGGGACAGGGGGCAGGCGAGCAGTACTTC; CDR3 protein: CASSGGQGAGEQYF
J gene: TRBJ2-1; V gene: TRBV5-6; D gene: TRBD1; clone size: .; CDR3 DNA: TGTGCCAGCAGCCTTGGACAGGTCCGCTTCAATGAGCAGTTCTTC; CDR3 protein: CASSLGQVRFNEQFF
J gene: TRBJ1-3; V gene: TRBV6-6; D gene: TRBD1; clone size: many; CDR3 DNA: TGTGCCAGCAGCGACAGGGGTGGAAACACCATATATTTT; CDR3 protein: CASSDRGGNTIYF
J gene: TRBJ2-2; V gene: TRBV5-1; D gene: TRBD1; clone size: few; CDR3 DNA: TGCGCCAGCAGCTTGAAGGGGACAGGGAAACTTCCGAACACCGGGGAGCTGTTTTTT; CDR3 protein: CASSLKGTGKLPNTGELFF
J gene: TRBJ1-1; V gene: TRBV27; D gene: TRBD1; clone size: .; CDR3 DNA: TGTGCCAGCAATAGACAGGGGAACACTGAAGCTTTCTTT; CDR3 protein: CASNRQGNTEAFF
J gene: TRBJ2-3; V gene: TRBV4-2; D gene: .; clone size: .; CDR3 DNA: TGTGCCAGCAGCCAAGAGCAGGGAATAATAACAGATACGCAGTATTTT; CDR3 protein: CASSQEQGIITDTQYF
J gene: TRBJ2-7; V gene: TRBV12-3/TRBV12-4; D gene: TRBD1; clone size: .; CDR3 DNA: TGTGCCAGCAGTAGGACAGGGGGTCGTCACGAGCAGTACTTC; CDR3 protein: CASSRTGGRHEQYF
J gene: TRBJ1-1; V gene: TRBV20-1; D gene: .; clone size: few; CDR3 DNA: TGCAGTGCTAGAGTAGAGGGAAGGGAAACTGAAGCTTTCTTT; CDR3 protein: CSARVEGRETEAFF
J gene: TRBJ2-1; V gene: TRBV3-1; D gene: .; clone size: .; CDR3 DNA: TGTGCCAGCAGCCAAGTCGGAGGCGCACATGAGCAGTTCTTC; CDR3 protein: CASSQVGGAHEQFF
J gene: TRBJ2-2; V gene: TRBV12-3/TRBV12-4; D gene: .; clone size: .; CDR3 DNA: TGTGCCAGCAGTTTGCCCGGGACACCTACGAACACCGGGGAGCTGTTTTTT; CDR3 protein: CASSLPGTPTNTGELFF
J gene: TRBJ2-1; V gene: TRBV11-2; D gene: .; clone size: few; CDR3 DNA: TGTGCCAGCAGCTTAGTGGTTGGGGGAATAAGTCAGAATGAGCAGTTCTTC; CDR3 protein: CASSLVVGGISQNEQFF
J gene: TRBJ2-5; V gene: TRBV11-3; D gene: TRBD2; clone size: many; CDR3 DNA: TGTGCCAGCAGCTCCCGTGGTAGCGGGTCCCAGTACTTC; CDR3 protein: CASSSRGSGSQYF
J gene: TRBJ2-1; V gene: TRBV7-3; D gene: TRBD1; clone size: .; CDR3 DNA: TGTGCCAGCAGCCCTAACGACAGGGGGAACAATGAGCAGTTCTTC; CDR3 protein: CASSPNDRGNNEQFF
J gene: TRBJ2-7; V gene: TRBV5-5; D gene: .; clone size: many; CDR3 DNA: TGTGCCAGCAGCTTCTCCCAGGGAGCTTTCTACGAGCAGTACTTC; CDR3 protein: CASSFSQGAFYEQYF
J gene: TRBJ2-1; V gene: TRBV27; D gene: TRBD1; clone size: .; CDR3 DNA: TGTGCCAGCAGTAACCCGGGACAGGGCCCCTACAATGAGCAGTTCTTC; CDR3 protein: CASSNPGQGPYNEQFF
J gene: TRBJ2-3; V gene: TRBV5-4; D gene: TRBD2; clone size: .; CDR3 DNA: TGTGCCAGCAGCCCGGAACTAGCGGGGGGGCCCACAGATACGCAGTATTTT; CDR3 protein: CASSPELAGGPTDTQYF
J gene: TRBJ1-4; V gene: TRBV10-3; D gene: TRBD1; clone size: few; CDR3 DNA: TGTGCCATCAGTTCGGGACAGTCTAATGAAAAACTGTTTTTT; CDR3 protein: CAISSGQSNEKLFF
J gene: TRBJ2-5; V gene: TRBV4-2; D gene: TRBD2; clone size: few; CDR3 DNA: TGTGCCAGCAGCCAAGATACGGGGGGCCAAGAGACCCAGTACTTC; CDR3 protein: CASSQDTGGQETQYF
J gene: TRBJ2-1; V gene: TRBV12-3/TRBV12-4; D gene: .; clone size: .; CDR3 DNA: TGTGCCAGCAGTCCCCCTAAGGATGAGCAGTTCTTC; CDR3 protein: CASSPPKDEQFF
J gene: TRBJ1-1; V gene: TRBV20-1; D gene: TRBD1; clone size: .; CDR3 DNA: TGCAGTGCTCACCAGGGGGGAGGAACTGAAGCTTTCTTT; CDR3 protein: CSAHQGGGTEAFF
J gene: TRBJ1-1; V gene: TRBV12-3/TRBV12-4; D gene: .; clone size: .; CDR3 DNA: TGTGCCAGCGGGGTTGTGAACACTGAAGCTTTCTTT; CDR3 protein: CASGVVNTEAFF
J gene: TRBJ2-1; V gene: TRBV12-3/TRBV12-4; D gene: TRBD2; clone size: .; CDR3 DNA: TGTGCCAGCAGCCGACTAGCGGACTCCTACAATGAGCAGTTCTTC; CDR3 protein: CASSRLADSYNEQFF
J gene: TRBJ2-7; V gene: TRBV7-9; D gene: .; clone size: many; CDR3 DNA: TGTGCCAGCAGTTTAGGGACCTACGAGCAGTACTTC; CDR3 protein: CASSLGTYEQYF
J gene: TRBJ2-2; V gene: TRBV19; D gene: .; clone size: .; CDR3 DNA: TGTGCCAGTAGTATACAGGGACGGGGGACCGGGGAGCTGTTTTTT; CDR3 protein: CASSIQGRGTGELFF
J gene: TRBJ2-2; V gene: TRBV5-1; D gene: TRBD2; clone size: once; CDR3 DNA: TGCGCCAGCAGCTCCGGGACTAGGGACACCGGGGAGCTGTTTTTT; CDR3 protein: CASSSGTRDTGELFF
J gene: TRBJ2-1; V gene: TRBV13; D gene: .; clone size: few; CDR3 DNA: TGTGCCAGCAGTACCAGGGGGGTCGAGCAGTTCTTC; CDR3 protein: CASSTRGVEQFF
J gene: TRBJ2-6; V gene: TRBV25-1; D gene: .; clone size: many; CDR3 DNA: TGTGCCAGCAGCCCGGCTGGGGCCAACGTCCTGACTTTC; CDR3 protein: CASSPAGANVLTF
J gene: TRBJ2-7; V gene: TRBV10-3; D gene: TRBD1; clone size: .; CDR3 DNA: TGTGCCATCAGTGCCGGGACAGACCTCCGGGAGCAGTACTTC; CDR3 protein: CAISAGTDLREQYF
J gene: TRBJ1-1; V gene: TRBV12-3/TRBV12-4; D gene: .; clone size: few; CDR3 DNA: TGTGCCAGCAGTAGACGGGACATCATGAACACTGAAGCTTTCTTT; CDR3 protein: CASSRRDIMNTEAFF
J gene: TRBJ1-2; V gene: TRBV2; D gene: .; clone size: few; CDR3 DNA: TGTGCCAGCAATAAAGGGGGGGCCTATGGCTACACCTTC; CDR3 protein: CASNKGGAYGYTF